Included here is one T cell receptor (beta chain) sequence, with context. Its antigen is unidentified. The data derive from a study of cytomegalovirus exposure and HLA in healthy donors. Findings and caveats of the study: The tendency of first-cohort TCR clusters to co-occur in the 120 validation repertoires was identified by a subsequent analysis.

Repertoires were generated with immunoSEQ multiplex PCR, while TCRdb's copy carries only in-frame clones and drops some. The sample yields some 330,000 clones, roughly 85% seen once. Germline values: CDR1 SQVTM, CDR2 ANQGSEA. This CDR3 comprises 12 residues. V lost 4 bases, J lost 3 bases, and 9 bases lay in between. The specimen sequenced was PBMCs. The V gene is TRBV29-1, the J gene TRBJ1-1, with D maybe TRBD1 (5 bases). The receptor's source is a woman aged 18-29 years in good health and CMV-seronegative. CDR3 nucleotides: TGCAGCGTTGTCAGGGCGTACACTGAAGCTTTCTTT. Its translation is CSVVRAYTEAFF.